A single sample is the source of the 14 T cell receptor beta chains below, sequenced in a study of T cells in localized non-small cell lung cancer (dated by TCRdb to 2018 to 2021). The library was obtained by the immunoSEQ multiplex PCR assay. In TCRdb, the immuneACCESS table is reduced to in-frame sequences with V and J assigned. These tables do not hold every clone; where another copy was compared, an unresolved V gene accounts for under half, and the others remain unexplained. For this sample the table gives about 24,000 clones, of which 92% were detected only once. The ten biggest clones cover under 3% of the sample. The input for sequencing was peripheral blood, taken before any cancer treatment. These receptors all stem from a woman aged 40-69 years with stage I lung adenocarcinoma.

This chain links TRBV27 with TRBJ1-5; TRBD1 matches 7 bases. J gave up 2 bases and V 3 bases, and 1 base lay outside the gene matches. CDR3 size: 14 residues. CDR1 and CDR2 from the germline V gene are MNHEY and SMNVEV (reference sequence). The CDR3 spells CASSLTGRNQPQHF. CDR3 nucleotides: TGTGCCAGCAGTTTGACAGGGCGCAATCAGCCCCAGCATTTT.

This clone turned up a few times. The gene calls are TRBV11-3 and TRBJ1-1; D unclear. There are 13 residues in the CDR3. Looked up from germline, CDR1 is SGHNT and CDR2 is YENEEA. V gave up 4 bases and J gave up 11 bases, with 17 bases separating them. This CDR3 is CASSSPGSRVAFF. The CDR3 nucleotides are TGTGCCAGCAGCTCGCCGGGGTCTAGGGTTGCTTTCTTT.

The chain recombines TRBV10-2 with TRBJ2-3; the D gene is possibly TRBD2 (6 bases). There are 14 residues in the CDR3. V shed 4 bases and J shed 7 bases, with 15 bases lying between them. In germline, CDR1 is WSHSY, CDR2 SAAADI. This CDR3 is CASSVADRGNTQYF. CDR3 bases: TGCGCCAGCAGTGTCGCGGATCGGGGGAATACGCAGTATTTT.

The rearrangement joins TRBV9 to TRBJ1-2; D not resolved. The CDR3 runs to 14 residues. Germline V lookup: CDR1 SGDLS, CDR2 YYNGEE. The V gene lost 3 bases and the J gene lost 9 bases, with 18 bases spanning the gap. CDR3 loop: CASSGATHTASYTF. The CDR3 coding sequence is TGTGCCAGCAGCGGAGCAACACATACCGCTAGCTACACCTTC.

In DNA, the CDR3 is TGTGCCAGCAGCCACCGTGGGAGTGGGGCCAAAAACATTCAGTACTTC. It translates to CASSHRGSGAKNIQYF. J is TRBJ2-4 and V is TRBV4-2; D possibly corresponds to TRBD2 (5 bases). There are 16 residues in the CDR3. Germline CDR1 and CDR2: LGHNA and YNFKEQ. The V and J ends lost 3 bases and 1 base respectively, with 13 bases between them.

V and J are TRBV28 and TRBJ1-5; D remains ambiguous. Germline CDR1 and CDR2: MDHEN and SYDVKM. Deletions cut 6 bases from V and 2 bases from J, with 14 bases between. CDR3 length: 15 amino acids. This chain's CDR3 is CASRPEGQGNQPQHF. The DNA for the CDR3 is TGTGCCAGCAGACCGGAAGGTCAGGGCAATCAGCCCCAGCATTTT.

The chain links TRBV6-5 to TRBJ2-7; 13 bases map to TRBD2. CDR3 length: 14 residues. Germline V gives CDR1 MNHEY, CDR2 SVGAGI. V shed 5 bases, J shed 3 bases, and the junction held 1 base outside the gene matches. The CDR3 DNA follows: TGTGCCAGCAGTAGGACTAGCGGGAGCTACGAGCAGTACTTC. Protein sequence: CASSRTSGSYEQYF.

The chain combines TRBV28 with TRBJ2-3, with D hard to call. Germline V CDR1 and CDR2: MDHEN, SYDVKM. Trimming removed 5 bases from V and 6 bases from J, with 9 bases in between. The CDR3 covers 12 residues. The CDR3 DNA is TGTGCCAGCAGTGGGGTGACGGATACGCAGTATTTT. It codes for CASSGVTDTQYF.

This chain connects TRBV9 to TRBJ2-7; D possibly corresponds to TRBD2 (6 bases). This CDR3 spans 15 amino acids. Germline V CDR1 and CDR2: SGDLS, YYNGEE. The germline V and J ends were trimmed by 2 bases and 7 bases, with 19 bases remaining between them. The CDR3 here is CASSVGRTPTWEQYF. CDR3 nucleotide sequence: TGTGCCAGCAGCGTGGGGAGGACTCCGACGTGGGAGCAGTACTTC. The full variable domain, rest sourced from reference TRBV9 and TRBJ2-7, is DSGVTQTPKHLITATGQRVTLRCSPRSGDLSVYWYQQSLDQGLQFLIQYYNGEERAKGNILERFSAQQFPDLHSELNLSSLELGDSALYFCASSVGRTPTWEQYFGPGTRLTVT.

This clone was recorded only once. This rearrangement joins TRBV19 to TRBJ1-2, with 7 nucleotides matching TRBD1. Trimming cost V 8 bases and J 2 bases; bases outside gene matches: 5. The CDR3 is made up of 13 amino acids. Germline assignment: CDR1 LNHDA and CDR2 SQIVND (reference sequence). The CDR3 region is CASGPQGNYGYTF. The DNA of the CDR3 is TGTGCCAGTGGACCACAGGGGAACTATGGCTACACCTTC.

The chain combines TRBV5-1 with TRBJ2-1; D is ambiguous. This CDR3 is 14 amino acids long. Germline-derived CDR1 and CDR2 are SGHRS and YFSETQ. The germline V and J ends were trimmed by 0 bases and 0 bases, with 4 bases remaining between them. The CDR3: CASSLDSSYNEQFF. DNA of the CDR3: TGCGCCAGCAGCTTGGATAGCTCCTACAATGAGCAGTTCTTC.

The genes are TRBV9 and TRBJ2-1, with D perhaps matching TRBD2 (7 bases). Germline lookup yields CDR1 SGDLS and CDR2 YYNGEE. The CDR3 is made up of 15 amino acids. The ends were cut back, 6 bases at V and 5 bases at J, with 18 bases in the middle. In DNA form, the CDR3 reads TGTGCCAGCAACCGGGGAGGGAGGGGGGACAATGAGCAGTTCTTC. Translation: CASNRGGRGDNEQFF. Full variable domain (remainder filled in from reference TRBV9 and TRBJ2-1): DSGVTQTPKHLITATGQRVTLRCSPRSGDLSVYWYQQSLDQGLQFLIQYYNGEERAKGNILERFSAQQFPDLHSELNLSSLELGDSALYFCASNRGGRGDNEQFFGPGTRLTVL.

The chain joins TRBV19 to TRBJ1-5; perhaps TRBD1 as D (6 bases). The CDR3 covers 19 residues. V gave up 8 bases and J gave up 2 bases, with 28 bases separating them. Germline V lookup: CDR1 LNHDA, CDR2 SQIVND (reference sequence). Here the CDR3 DNA reads TGTGCCAGTCGGATACCCGCAGGGGTTTGGGCGGAGGGCAATCAGCCCCAGCATTTT. This translates into CASRIPAGVWAEGNQPQHF.

In its sample, this clone was seen once. The chain has TRBV27 and TRBJ1-6; 8 nucleotides align to TRBD1. V lost 6 bases and J lost 10; bases outside the gene matches: 5. This CDR3 is 13 amino acids long. From germline, CDR1 is MNHEY and CDR2 SMNVEV (reference sequence). The CDR3 DNA reads as TGTGCCAGCAGACAGGGGGGACGATCACCCCTCCACTTT. Residues: CASRQGGRSPLHF.